These 29 T cell receptor beta chains were all obtained from the same sample, sequenced in a study of T-cell memory formation after mild COVID-19. TCRdb reprocessed the 5' RACE reads via MiXCR and lists one record per CDR3 protein. This table has under 650,000 distinct CDR3 sequences, roughly 18% appearing once. Sequenced input: PBMCs or a T cell subset sorted from them (not recorded which). The receptor set was obtained from an adult woman who had mild COVID-19 (a few samples of this study predate the infection). Cell type and time point are not known.

The rearrangement joins TRBV20-1 to TRBJ1-4; 7 nucleotides agree with TRBD1. V gave up 3 bases and J gave up 5 bases; unmatched junction bases: 9. This CDR3 is built from 15 residues. Germline loops: CDR1 DFQATT, CDR2 SNEGSKA (reference sequence). The CDR3 loop is CSAREGGAFNEKLFF. As DNA, the CDR3 is TGCAGTGCTAGGGAAGGGGGCGCCTTCAATGAAAAACTGTTTTTT.

The chain combines TRBV7-8 with TRBJ1-3; 8 bases are a match to TRBD1. Germline trimming cut 4 bases from V and 2 bases from J; bases unmatched to any gene: 7. Germline CDR1 SGHVS, CDR2 FQNEAQ. This CDR3 has 16 residues. CDR3 nucleotide sequence: TGTGCCAGCAGCTATACTACAGGGGGAACTGGAAACACCATATATTTT. It translates to CASSYTTGGTGNTIYF.

This clonotype was found a few times. The chain recombines TRBV24-1 with TRBJ2-1; 12 positions match TRBD2. The CDR3 length is 16 residues. CDR1 and CDR2 (germline): KGHDR, SFDVKD. V lost 3 bases, J lost 10 bases, and 9 bases stayed unmatched. The CDR3 DNA follows: TGTGCCACCAGTGATCCTCGACTAGCGGGGGCCGAGGAGCAGTTCTTC. Translated: CATSDPRLAGAEEQFF.

There are a few counts of this clonotype. V and J are TRBV12-3 or TRBV12-4 and TRBJ2-1; 7 bases are a match to TRBD2. The CDR3 totals 14 residues. With 7 bases clipped from V and 7 bases from J, the junction kept 10 bases outside the gene matches. CDR3 in DNA: TGTGCCAGCACTTTTCAGGACGGGGGGAATGAGCAGTTCTTC. Its translation: CASTFQDGGNEQFF.

This clonotype came up many times. The chain joins TRBV12-3 or TRBV12-4 to TRBJ2-1; 10 nucleotides line up with TRBD2. V gave up 6 bases and J gave up 2 bases; unmatched junction bases: 4. The CDR3 length is 15 residues. CDR3 DNA sequence: TGTGCCAGCAGCCTAAGCGGGAGGGCCTACAATGAGCAGTTCTTC. Translating it yields CASSLSGRAYNEQFF.

This clonotype was detected ten times or more. This chain connects TRBV5-1 to TRBJ1-1; D uncertain. This CDR3 is 13 amino acids long. The germline V and J ends were trimmed by 8 bases and 4 bases, with 15 bases remaining between them. Germline V gene lookup returns CDR1 SGHRS and CDR2 YFSETQ. CDR3: CASTSGSSTEAFF. The CDR3 DNA sequence: TGCGCCAGTACCTCAGGATCGAGCACTGAAGCTTTCTTT.

The sample holds a few counts of this clonotype. The J gene is TRBJ2-7, the V gene TRBV6-2 or TRBV6-3, with TRBD2 matching 8 bases. Trimming took 5 bases from V and 4 from J; bases not matched to a gene: 4. In germline, CDR1 is MNHEY, CDR2 SVGEGT. The CDR3 totals 13 residues. In DNA, the CDR3 is TGTGCCAGCAGTACGGGACTAGAATACGAGCAGTACTTC. Encoded protein: CASSTGLEYEQYF.

For this clonotype: Mismatch with germline at one junction end may stem from a read error. The rearrangement links TRBV30 to TRBJ2-1, with 13 bases matching TRBD2. The germline gives CDR1 GTSNPN, CDR2 SVGIG (reference sequence). CDR3 length: 11 residues. The CDR3 loop reads CAWSALAGGLF. The CDR3 DNA reads TGTGCCTGGAGTGCACTAGCGGGAGGGCTCTTC.

This clonotype was picked up a small number of times. The chain is built from TRBV4-1 and TRBJ2-1; D remains unclear. Looked up from germline, CDR1 is MGHRA and CDR2 is YSYEKL. V was trimmed by 0 bases and J by 2 bases, leaving 2 bases between them. There are 13 residues in the CDR3. The DNA of the CDR3 is TGCGCCAGCAGCCAAGATACCTACAATGAGCAGTTCTTC. Translation: CASSQDTYNEQFF.

This CDR3 is CASSVLGGSRVEQFF. Here the CDR3 DNA reads TGTGCCAGCAGTGTGTTAGGGGGCTCACGCGTTGAGCAGTTCTTC. The V call is TRBV2, the J call TRBJ2-1; 7 positions match TRBD1. V lost 4 bases, J lost 9 bases, and 12 bases stayed unmatched. The V gene's germline CDR1 is SNHLY and CDR2 FYNNEI. CDR3 size: 15 residues.

The V and J genes are TRBV11-2 and TRBJ1-1, with no clear D. The germline CDR1 and CDR2 sequences are SGHAT and FQNNGV. The CDR3 covers 13 residues. With 6 bases removed from V and 0 bases from J, the gap between germline ends came to 8 bases. The DNA for the CDR3 is TGTGCCAGCAGGTTTCCGGTGAACACTGAAGCTTTCTTT. Encoded protein: CASRFPVNTEAFF. Combining the CDR3 with reference TRBV11-2 and TRBJ1-1 gives the whole variable domain EAGVAQSPRYKIIEKRQSVAFWCNPISGHATLYWYQQILGQGPKLLIQFQNNGVVDDSQLPKDRFSAERLKGVDSTLKIQPAKLEDSAVYLCASRFPVNTEAFFGQGTRLTVV.

The chain recombines TRBV30 with TRBJ2-7, with 7 positions matching TRBD2. Germline CDR1 is GTSNPN and CDR2 is SVGIG (reference sequence). The CDR3 consists of 13 residues. V was clipped by 7 bases and J by 2 bases; unmatched bases: 8. CDR3 sequence (DNA): TGTGCCTCTAGAGCTAGCGGAACCTACGAGCAGTACTTC. Its protein is CASRASGTYEQYF.

CDR3 coding DNA: TGTGCCAGCAGCCAAGAGACAGCCAATTCACCCCTCCACTTT. Protein: CASSQETANSPLHF. The V and J genes are TRBV14 and TRBJ1-6; TRBD1 is a possible D gene (5 bases). V was pared by 0 bases and J by 7 bases, with 7 bases between. Germline V gene sequence: CDR1 SGHDN, CDR2 FVKESK. The CDR3 sequence is 14 residues long.

This clonotype was counted only a few times. This chain joins TRBV7-9 and TRBJ2-5; TRBD2 matches 13 bases. CDR1 SEHNR and CDR2 FQNEAQ come from the germline V gene (reference sequence). V was clipped by 5 bases and J by 5 bases; unmatched bases: 8. CDR3 size: 16 residues. Written as DNA, the CDR3 is TGTGCCAGCAGCCCCCAGACTAGCGGGGGGATCGAGACCCAGTACTTC. It yields the protein CASSPQTSGGIETQYF.

This clonotype was picked up many times. The chain has TRBV20-1 and TRBJ1-1; D is perhaps TRBD1 (5 bases). The CDR3 sequence is 11 residues long. Germline values: CDR1 DFQATT, CDR2 SNEGSKA (reference sequence). The V end was cut by 3 bases, the J end by 6 bases, with 8 bases between. The CDR3 nucleotides read TGCAGTGCTAGTCCCAGGGCTGAAGCTTTCTTT. It is translated as CSASPRAEAFF.

This clonotype was picked up a small number of times. The genes are TRBV25-1 and TRBJ1-6, with D perhaps TRBD1 (5 bases). The V gene's germline CDR1 is MGHDK and CDR2 SYGVNS. V was cut by 3 bases and J by 13 bases, with 7 bases left in between. This CDR3 is 11 amino acids long. The CDR3 loop reads CASSDGAPLHF. CDR3 in DNA: TGTGCCAGCAGTGATGGGGCCCCCCTCCACTTT. The complete variable domain, with remaining parts taken from reference TRBV25-1 and TRBJ1-6, reads EADIYQTPRYLVIGTGKKITLECSQTMGHDKMYWYQQDPGMELHLIHYSYGVNSTEKGDLSSESTVSRIRTEHFPLTLESARPSHTSQYLCASSDGAPLHFGNGTRLTVT.

This clonotype has more than one count but fewer than ten. The chain links TRBV29-1 to TRBJ2-7; 10 bases are a match to TRBD1. CDR1 SQVTM and CDR2 ANQGSEA come from the germline V gene. The CDR3 loop spans 11 amino acids. V shed 6 bases, J shed 12 bases, and the junction held 8 bases outside the gene matches. CDR3 amino acids: CSVSGTGDRYF. Written as DNA, the CDR3 is TGCAGCGTCTCCGGGACAGGGGATCGGTACTTC.

V usage is TRBV24-1 and J usage is TRBJ1-1; TRBD1 aligns across 7 bases. V trimming: 9 bases; J trimming: 6 bases; junction bases outside the gene matches: 3. The CDR3 runs 11 residues. Germline lookup yields CDR1 KGHDR and CDR2 SFDVKD. CDR3 bases: TGTGCCACCCGACAGGGCCCTGAAGCTTTCTTT. Its protein is CATRQGPEAFF.

Concerning this clonotype: Sequence at one end of the junction differs from germline and may be a read error. The CDR3: CASSLGFPQETQYF. Here the CDR3 DNA reads TGTGCTAGCAGCTTAGGTTTCCCCCAAGAGACCCAGTACTTC. This rearrangement joins TRBV7-7 to TRBJ2-5; D unclear. The CDR3 spans 14 residues. The germline V gene encodes CDR1 SSHAT and CDR2 FNYEAQ (reference sequence).

This clonotype appeared a few times. The chain is built from TRBV5-5 and TRBJ2-3; TRBD2 matches at 11 bases. CDR1 and CDR2 from the germline V gene are SGHKS and YYEKEE (reference sequence). The CDR3 covers 18 residues. The V segment lost 4 bases and the J segment 3 bases; nucleotides outside the gene matches: 13. CDR3 region: CASSLRTSGWDVTDTQYF. In nucleotides, the CDR3 is TGTGCCAGCAGCCTGAGGACTAGCGGGTGGGACGTGACAGATACGCAGTATTTT.

This clonotype was seen a few times. The chain couples TRBV19 to TRBJ2-5; no firm D call. This CDR3 spans 13 amino acids. Trimming pared 6 bases from V and 5 bases from J, leaving 13 bases between. CDR1 is LNHDA, CDR2 SQIVND, per germline (reference sequence). CDR3 DNA sequence: TGTGCCAGTAGGAGCCGTCGGGTGGAGACCCAGTACTTC. Amino acids: CASRSRRVETQYF.

The rearrangement uses TRBV20-1 and TRBJ2-1; D gene uncertain. Germline-derived CDR1 and CDR2 are DFQATT and SNEGSKA (reference sequence). The CDR3 length is 16 residues. The V gene lost 2 bases and the J gene lost 7 bases, with 21 bases spanning the gap. CDR3 sequence reads: CSARKIRRSSRNEQFF. The CDR3 DNA is TGCAGTGCTAGAAAAATTCGTAGATCATCGAGGAATGAGCAGTTCTTC.

This clonotype was observed a handful of times. The CDR3 DNA reads as TGCAGTGCTACTCAGGGGCTCCACGAGCAGTACTTC. Translation: CSATQGLHEQYF. The gene calls are TRBV20-1 and TRBJ2-7; perhaps TRBD1 as D (6 bases). The V and J ends lost 4 bases and 5 bases respectively, with 12 bases between them. Germline loops: CDR1 DFQATT, CDR2 SNEGSKA (reference sequence). This CDR3 has 12 residues.

This clonotype was picked up a small number of times. The chain recombines TRBV6-1 with TRBJ1-4; D is possibly TRBD1 (6 bases). Trimming pared 7 bases from V and 8 bases from J, leaving 17 bases between. This CDR3 has 14 residues. Germline loops: CDR1 MNHNS, CDR2 SASEGT. Here the CDR3 reads CASTPGGSGEKLFF. The CDR3 nucleotides are TGTGCCAGCACCCCGGGGGGCTCGGGCGAAAAACTGTTTTTT.

A few counts support this clonotype. The chain links TRBV29-1 to TRBJ2-1; 7 bases agree with TRBD1. The V gene end was trimmed by 7 bases and the J gene end by 6 bases; junction bases not matched to a gene: 12. This CDR3 has 14 amino acids. The germline gives CDR1 SQVTM, CDR2 ANQGSEA. Here the CDR3 reads CSARDRTGLNEQFF. The CDR3 nucleotides are TGCAGCGCCCGGGACAGAACCGGACTCAATGAGCAGTTCTTC.

This rearrangement joins TRBV4-2 to TRBJ1-2; TRBD1 agrees at 7 bases. Germline V gives CDR1 LGHNA, CDR2 YNFKEQ. CDR3 size: 15 residues. V lost 1 base, J lost 1 base, and 3 bases stayed unmatched. The CDR3 loop reads CASSQARDSNYGYTF. The CDR3 nucleotides are TGTGCCAGCAGCCAAGCCAGGGACAGTAACTATGGCTACACCTTC.

The V call is TRBV5-1, the J call TRBJ2-3; D unclear. Germline CDR1 SGHRS, CDR2 YFSETQ. The CDR3 has 13 amino acids. Trimming stripped 4 bases from V and 5 bases from J, with 11 bases between. In DNA form, the CDR3 reads TGCGCCAGCAGCCCACGACCCGGAGATACGCAGTATTTT. It specifies CASSPRPGDTQYF.

There are a few counts of this clonotype. V and J are TRBV12-3 or TRBV12-4 and TRBJ2-5; D unresolved. The CDR3 is 12 residues long. Trimming pared 11 bases from V and 5 bases from J, leaving 15 bases between. Here the CDR3 DNA reads TGTGCCTCTACGCAAGATTTGGAGACCCAGTACTTC. This codes for CASTQDLETQYF.

The rearrangement uses TRBV20-1 and TRBJ2-7; weak D call: TRBD1 (5 bases). CDR1 is DFQATT and CDR2 is SNEGSKA in the germline V gene (reference sequence). CDR3 length: 13 residues. V lost 3 bases, J lost 3 bases, and 12 bases lay in between. The CDR3 here is CSARSRVNYEQYF. The CDR3, as DNA: TGCAGTGCTAGGTCCAGGGTGAACTACGAGCAGTACTTC.